The clone carrying this TCR beta chain was detected a few times. V was clipped by 5 bases and J by 6 bases, with 19 bases between them. The CDR3 is made up of 16 amino acids. TCRdb itself ran the 5' RACE reads through MiXCR, one entry per CDR3 protein. In the table there are around 690,000 distinct CDR3 sequences, 21% of which are singletons. The data derive from a study of identical twins. These data also featured in a second study, about T cells expressing NK-cell markers. That report notes: In six donors, dominant NKG2C+ clonotypes were roughly 1.0-7.0% of CD8+ T cells.

This sequence was found in a woman aged 18-35 years in good health. V is TRBV12-3 or TRBV12-4 and J is TRBJ2-2; D is perhaps TRBD1 (5 bases). Sequenced input: PBMCs. This CDR3 reads CASSRGRQGSSGELFF. The CDR3 bases are TGTGCCAGCAGTCGCGGACGCCAGGGATCCTCCGGGGAGCTGTTTTTT.